This TCR beta chain appears in the sequencing data of a study of blood T cell repertoires in COVID-19. Study at large: Spain, Italy and the United States supplied samples that represented acute and convalescent COVID-19. T cells, B-cell-depleted T cells, or PBMCs supplied cDNA or gDNA.

CDR3 length: 15 residues. CDR1 and CDR2 (germline): GTSNPN, SVGIG (reference sequence). Trimming left V 0 bases short and J 0 bases short, with 9 bases between. Authors' analysis steps: Amplified reference gene primers provided the basis for estimating nucleated cell counts. Only in-frame clones appear in the TCRdb table, and some are missing; sequencing was by immunoSEQ multiplex PCR. V and J calls and clone size are copied from that table; D and trimming were computed from the DNA. The sample includes fewer than 250,000 clones, 82% seen only once; the top ten take approximately 12%. The specimen sequenced was peripheral blood. This chain uses TRBV30 with TRBJ1-3; D is unclear. This TCR was sampled from a woman aged 40 to 49 with acute or convalescent COVID-19. Here the CDR3 DNA reads TGTGCCTGGAGTGTAGGCGACATCTCTGGAAACACCATATATTTT. It encodes CAWSVGDISGNTIYF. The full variable domain, in which reference TRBV30 and TRBJ1-3 provide the parts outside the CDR3, is SQTIHQWPATLVQPVGSPLSLECTVEGTSNPNLYWYRQAAGRGLQLLFYSVGIGQISSEVPQNLSASRPQDRQFILSSKKLLLSDSGFYLCAWSVGDISGNTIYFGEGSWLTVV.